The 31 T cell receptor beta chains reported below all come from one sample, sequenced in a study of resident and recirculating memory T cells in vitiligo. TCRdb's copy holds only in-frame clones and misses some; the assay was immunoSEQ multiplex PCR. The data hold tens of thousands of clones, with approximately 89% observed a single time. Source material: blood. The origin of the receptors is a male donor with vitiligo.

The chain uses TRBV19 and TRBJ1-6; 7 positions agree with TRBD1. The CDR3 is made up of 14 amino acids. Germline V gene lookup returns CDR1 LNHDA and CDR2 SQIVND (reference sequence). Trimming cost V 3 bases and J 9 bases; bases outside gene matches: 5. CDR3 nucleotides: TGTGCCAGTAGTATTGACAGGGACATTTCACCCCTCCACTTT. Translation gives CASSIDRDISPLHF.

The gene calls are TRBV4-1 and TRBJ2-6; tentative D call: TRBD1 (6 bases). Trimming cost V 1 base and J 0 bases, with 10 bases left between them. Looked up from germline, CDR1 is MGHRA and CDR2 is YSYEKL. The CDR3 totals 17 residues. CDR3 nucleotides: TGCGCCAGCAGCCAAGCCACAGGGAGCTCTGGGGCCAACGTCCTGACTTTC. Amino acid sequence: CASSQATGSSGANVLTF.

This chain uses TRBV5-1 with TRBJ2-7; TRBD1 matches at 9 bases. Germline V gene data show CDR1 as SGHRS and CDR2 as YFSETQ. This CDR3 has 14 residues. V lost 3 bases, J lost 6 bases, and 7 bases stayed unmatched. The CDR3 DNA sequence: TGCGCCAGCAGCTGGGGGGACAGGGCCGCCGAGCAGTACTTC. Its translation is CASSWGDRAAEQYF.

The gene calls are TRBV5-1 and TRBJ1-3, with D hard to call. The CDR3 is 17 amino acids. V shed 4 bases and J shed 5 bases, with 22 bases lying between them. Germline assignment: CDR1 SGHRS and CDR2 YFSETQ. CDR3 protein: CASSLSSESGRRNTIYF. Here the CDR3 DNA reads TGCGCCAGCAGCCTCTCCTCCGAGTCCGGGAGGCGAAACACCATATATTTT.

The chain joins TRBV28 to TRBJ2-7; a possible D gene is TRBD1 (6 bases). The CDR3 runs 15 residues. Trimming cost V 3 bases and J 3 bases, with 15 bases left between them. Per germline, CDR1 MDHEN and CDR2 SYDVKM. The CDR3: CASSFQTGRIYEQYF. DNA of the CDR3: TGTGCCAGCAGTTTCCAGACAGGACGGATCTACGAGCAGTACTTC.

The chain uses TRBV4-1 and TRBJ2-5; TRBD1 matches at 10 bases. In germline, CDR1 is MGHRA, CDR2 YSYEKL. J gave up 2 bases and V 0 bases, and 0 bases lay outside the gene matches. CDR3 length equals 15 residues. The CDR3 sequence: CASSQEDRGQETQYF. The CDR3 DNA sequence: TGCGCCAGCAGCCAAGAGGACAGGGGGCAAGAGACCCAGTACTTC.

V and J are TRBV6-6 and TRBJ2-1; a possible D gene is TRBD2 (6 bases). Trimming cost V 2 bases and J 7 bases, with 15 bases left between them. CDR1 MNHNY and CDR2 SVGAGI come from the germline V gene (reference sequence). CDR3 length: 15 amino acids. Here the CDR3 DNA reads TGTGCCAGCAGTTACGGGGCCCCTGGGGGGAATGAGCAGTTCTTC. Its protein is CASSYGAPGGNEQFF.

The genes are TRBV2 and TRBJ1-5; TRBD1 matches at 8 bases. With 5 bases clipped from V and 2 bases from J, the junction kept 2 bases outside the gene matches. CDR3 size: 14 residues. Germline V CDR1 and CDR2: SNHLY, FYNNEI. CDR3 loop: CASSLQGGNQPQHF. The CDR3 DNA follows: TGTGCCAGCAGTTTACAGGGGGGCAATCAGCCCCAGCATTTT.

This clone occurred once. The gene calls are TRBV5-1 and TRBJ2-1; 9 bases fit TRBD1. The CDR3 loop spans 16 amino acids. Germline V lookup: CDR1 SGHRS, CDR2 YFSETQ. V trimming: 3 bases; J trimming: 0 bases; junction bases outside the gene matches: 4. The CDR3 sequence: CASSYGTGSSYNEQFF. In DNA, the CDR3 is TGCGCCAGCAGCTATGGGACAGGGAGCTCCTACAATGAGCAGTTCTTC.

The chain has TRBV5-5 and TRBJ1-2; D unresolved. The CDR3 covers 15 residues. Germline V CDR1 and CDR2: SGHKS, YYEKEE (reference sequence). Trimming left V 1 base short and J 1 base short, with 11 bases between. CDR3 loop: CASSLWAAFNYGYTF. The CDR3 coding sequence is TGTGCCAGCAGCTTGTGGGCAGCCTTTAACTATGGCTACACCTTC.

This CDR3 is CARQGARNTEAFF. The CDR3 coding sequence is TGTGCCAGACAGGGGGCTCGGAACACTGAAGCTTTCTTT. The chain combines TRBV27 with TRBJ1-1; 9 bases match TRBD1. Trimming cost V 9 bases and J 1 base; bases outside gene matches: 3. The CDR3 loop spans 13 amino acids. CDR1 is MNHEY and CDR2 is SMNVEV in the germline V gene (reference sequence).

The rearrangement links TRBV9 to TRBJ2-3; 7 nucleotides align to TRBD2. The CDR3 length is 14 residues. V lost 3 bases to trimming and J lost 5 bases; unmatched junction nucleotides: 6. Germline V gives CDR1 SGDLS, CDR2 YYNGEE. The CDR3 DNA reads as TGTGCCAGCAGCGCGAGCTCGGGGGGAGATACGCAGTATTTT. This encodes CASSASSGGDTQYF.

The chain has TRBV5-4 and TRBJ2-1; 12 positions agree with TRBD1. CDR1 is SGHNT, CDR2 YYREEE, per germline (reference sequence). The CDR3 extends over 15 amino acids. The ends lost 3 bases at V and 9 bases at J; junction bases unmatched: 7. The CDR3 bases are TGTGCCAGCAGCTCCCCGGGACAGGGGGCTTCTGAGCAGTTCTTC. Translation gives CASSSPGQGASEQFF.

The gene calls are TRBV2 and TRBJ2-1; TRBD1 matches at 9 bases. The CDR3 is 15 amino acids. In germline, CDR1 is SNHLY, CDR2 FYNNEI. V shed 4 bases and J 6 bases; nucleotides not matched to a gene: 7. DNA of the CDR3: TGTGCCAGCAGTGCCAACAGGGGGCTAGTCAATGAGCAGTTCTTC. Protein product: CASSANRGLVNEQFF.

This clone appeared once. The V gene is TRBV5-6, the J gene TRBJ1-1; D possibly corresponds to TRBD1 (5 bases). V was trimmed by 1 base and J by 8 bases, leaving 9 bases between them. The CDR3 is 12 amino acids. In germline, CDR1 is SGHDT, CDR2 YYEEEE. CDR3 protein: CASSLFRTEAFF. The CDR3 bases are TGTGCCAGCAGCTTGTTTCGGACAGAAGCTTTCTTT.

In this sample, this clone is hyperexpanded (1% or more). The rearrangement links TRBV25-1 to TRBJ1-1, with D possibly being TRBD1 (5 bases). This CDR3 has 14 amino acids. Deletions cut 3 bases from V and 3 bases from J, with 11 bases between. Germline assignment: CDR1 MGHDK and CDR2 SYGVNS. The CDR3 coding sequence is TGTGCCAGCAGTGACGGGGGAATGGACACTGAAGCTTTCTTT. Translating gives CASSDGGMDTEAFF.

The genes are TRBV7-2 and TRBJ2-4; a possible D gene is TRBD2 (5 bases). This CDR3 region has 13 residues. The germline gives CDR1 SGHTA, CDR2 FQGNSA. With 5 bases removed from V and 12 bases from J, the gap between germline ends came to 17 bases. CDR3 in amino acids: CASSPGGGYGQYF. The CDR3 nucleotides read TGTGCCAGCAGCCCCGGCGGAGGTTATGGTCAGTACTTC.

The chain has TRBV7-9 and TRBJ1-2; no definite D call. V shed 5 bases and J shed 8 bases, with 12 bases lying between them. The germline V gene encodes CDR1 SEHNR and CDR2 FQNEAQ (reference sequence). The CDR3 is made up of 12 amino acids. The DNA of the CDR3 is TGTGCCAGCAGCCCCACTTCTCCAGGCTACACCTTC. Its translation is CASSPTSPGYTF.

The CDR3 DNA is TGTGCCAGCAGCCAAGTGACAGTAGGCAAAAACATTCAGTACTTC. It yields the protein CASSQVTVGKNIQYF. V and J are TRBV4-2 and TRBJ2-4; D is perhaps TRBD1 (5 bases). The CDR3 runs to 15 residues. The ends were cut back, 1 base at V and 3 bases at J, with 10 bases in the middle. Looked up from germline, CDR1 is LGHNA and CDR2 is YNFKEQ.

The rearrangement joins TRBV19 to TRBJ1-4; TRBD1 is a possible D gene (6 bases). Trimming removed 6 bases from V and 5 bases from J, with 10 bases in between. Germline CDR1 and CDR2: LNHDA and SQIVND (reference sequence). The CDR3 loop spans 13 amino acids. The CDR3 here is CASRKGHNEKLFF. The CDR3, as DNA: TGTGCCAGTAGGAAGGGACACAATGAAAAACTGTTTTTT.

This clone came up a few times. The sample holds other DNA sequences that translate to the same CDR3. The chain has TRBV6-4 and TRBJ2-3, with 10 bases that match TRBD2. J lost 4 bases, V lost 0 bases, and 1 base had no gene match. The CDR3 sequence is 15 residues long. CDR1 MRHNA and CDR2 SNTAGT come from the germline V gene. The DNA for the CDR3 is TGTGCCAGCAGTGACTCAGCGGGGGGGCCAGATACGCAGTATTTT. Protein sequence: CASSDSAGGPDTQYF.

Written as DNA, the CDR3 is TGTGCCAGTACCTCCGGTGGGAGCAATTCACCCCTCCACTTT. This translates into CASTSGGSNSPLHF. The rearrangement uses TRBV7-9 and TRBJ1-6; D gene uncertain. The CDR3 is 14 amino acids. The V end was cut by 9 bases, the J end by 7 bases, with 16 bases between. The germline CDR1 and CDR2 sequences are SEHNR and FQNEAQ (reference sequence).

This chain connects TRBV7-3 to TRBJ2-3; 10 bases align to TRBD2. CDR1 is SGHTA and CDR2 is FQGTGA in the germline V gene. The CDR3 is made up of 17 amino acids. Trimming cost V 1 base and J 3 bases; bases outside gene matches: 7. The CDR3 DNA reads TGTGCCAGCAGCTTAAGTGCTAGCGGGGGCCTAACAGATACGCAGTATTTT. It codes for CASSLSASGGLTDTQYF.

The chain is built from TRBV5-1 and TRBJ2-7; 7 nucleotides align to TRBD2. Trimming took 0 bases from V and 6 from J; bases not matched to a gene: 9. The germline V gene encodes CDR1 SGHRS and CDR2 YFSETQ. The CDR3 has 15 residues. The CDR3 sequence is CASSLAVGGEGEQYF. In nucleotides, the CDR3 is TGCGCCAGCAGCTTGGCCGTTGGCGGGGAGGGCGAGCAGTACTTC.

The V call is TRBV5-6, the J call TRBJ2-5; 7 bases agree with TRBD2. V was clipped by 4 bases and J by 4 bases; unmatched bases: 13. This CDR3 contains 16 residues. Germline lookup yields CDR1 SGHDT and CDR2 YYEEEE. CDR3 bases: TGTGCCAGCAGCCCTCTCGGGGCGGGGGAACGAGAGACCCAGTACTTC. This sequence encodes CASSPLGAGERETQYF.

The V gene is TRBV5-6, the J gene TRBJ2-1, with 11 bases that match TRBD1. This CDR3 has 13 amino acids. Looked up from germline, CDR1 is SGHDT and CDR2 is YYEEEE. Trimming removed 7 bases from V and 7 bases from J; junction bases left unmatched: 4. CDR3 amino acids: CASGGQGANEQFF. In DNA, the CDR3 is TGTGCCAGCGGCGGACAGGGGGCAAATGAGCAGTTCTTC.

The chain couples TRBV5-1 to TRBJ2-2; D gene uncertain. Germline V gene lookup returns CDR1 SGHRS and CDR2 YFSETQ. V lost 2 bases and J 4 bases, leaving 12 bases between the germline ends. This CDR3 comprises 15 residues. For the CDR3, the DNA is TGCGCCAGCAGCTTAGTCGAGGTTGGCACCGGGGAGCTGTTTTTT. This encodes CASSLVEVGTGELFF.

V usage is TRBV5-4 and J usage is TRBJ2-7, with 9 nucleotides matching TRBD1. CDR3 length: 15 amino acids. Per germline, CDR1 SGHNT and CDR2 YYREEE (reference sequence). Trimming removed 4 bases from V and 5 bases from J; junction bases left unmatched: 10. Here the CDR3 reads CASSLGPGQGNEQYF. The CDR3 bases are TGTGCCAGCAGCCTGGGACCGGGACAGGGTAACGAGCAGTACTTC.

The V gene is TRBV5-5, the J gene TRBJ1-6, with D possibly being TRBD1 (5 bases). Trimming removed 0 bases from V and 7 bases from J, with 11 bases in between. Germline V gene data show CDR1 as SGHKS and CDR2 as YYEKEE (reference sequence). CDR3 size: 15 residues. Here the CDR3 reads CASSLVTDKNSPLHF. The CDR3 bases are TGTGCCAGCAGCTTGGTGACAGACAAAAATTCACCCCTCCACTTT.

V gene TRBV5-1 combines with J gene TRBJ2-2; 14 bases agree with TRBD2. The V segment lost 4 bases and the J segment 1 base; nucleotides outside the gene matches: 0. Germline V gene sequence: CDR1 SGHRS, CDR2 YFSETQ. CDR3 length: 16 residues. The CDR3 DNA is TGCGCCAGCAGCGGACTAGCGGGGGGGAACACCGGGGAGCTGTTTTTT. It translates to CASSGLAGGNTGELFF.

V gene TRBV7-3 combines with J gene TRBJ1-1; D is unclear. The CDR3 is made up of 13 amino acids. CDR1 is SGHTA and CDR2 is FQGTGA in the germline V gene. Trimming took 2 bases from V and 0 from J, leaving 4 bases between them. The CDR3 loop reads CASSLEVNTEAFF. The DNA for the CDR3 is TGTGCCAGCAGCTTAGAGGTGAACACTGAAGCTTTCTTT.